The 27 T cell receptor beta chains reported below all come from one sample, sequenced in a study of T cells after yellow fever vaccination. TCRdb re-called the 5' RACE reads through MiXCR, storing one row per CDR3 protein. The data contain roughly 49,000 distinct CDR3 sequences, about 7.9% of them singletons. Sample: CD8+ T cells sorted from PBMCs, taken about 2 weeks after the first yellow fever vaccination. These receptors originate from a man between 18 and 29 years old who received the YFV17D yellow fever vaccine.

This clonotype appeared many times. The rearrangement links TRBV6-1 to TRBJ2-1; a weak D match, TRBD2 (5 bases). V lost 8 bases and J 1 base, leaving 9 bases between the germline ends. The CDR3 is 13 amino acids. Germline V lookup: CDR1 MNHNS, CDR2 SASEGT. The CDR3: CASEGGSYNEQFF. Here the CDR3 DNA reads TGTGCCAGCGAGGGCGGGTCCTACAATGAGCAGTTCTTC.

This clonotype has a count of ten or more. The chain carries TRBV24-1 and TRBJ2-1, with 11 bases fitting TRBD2. The CDR3 covers 19 residues. Germline CDR1 and CDR2: KGHDR and SFDVKD. V lost 3 bases to trimming and J lost 0 bases; unmatched junction nucleotides: 9. CDR3 bases: TGTGCCACCAGTGATCTAGCGGGGGGCCCTACGAGCTCCTACAATGAGCAGTTCTTC. Its protein product is CATSDLAGGPTSSYNEQFF.

About this clonotype itself: This may stem from a read error, because a much larger clone lies one nucleotide away. The chain's CDR3 is CASRFHSYEQYV. For the CDR3, the DNA is TGTGCAAGTCGCTTTCACTCCTACGAGCAGTACGTC. V usage is TRBV12-2 and J usage is TRBJ2-7. TRBV12-2 is given as a pseudogene. CDR3 length: 12 residues.

This clonotype has at least ten counts. The chain couples TRBV5-1 to TRBJ2-2; D not resolved. The CDR3 sequence is 15 residues long. The ends were cut back, 0 bases at V and 2 bases at J, with 8 bases in the middle. The germline V gene encodes CDR1 SGHRS and CDR2 YFSETQ. The CDR3 DNA follows: TGCGCCAGCAGCTTGGGTGGCGGAAACACCGGGGAGCTGTTTTTT. Its protein is CASSLGGGNTGELFF.

This clonotype was recorded a few times. Since a much larger clone is just one base distant, this may be a read error. The chain combines TRBV7-9 with TRBJ1-1; D uncertain. The CDR3 length is 14 residues. Deletions cut 3 bases from V and 1 base from J, with 9 bases between. Germline V lookup: CDR1 SEHNR, CDR2 FQNEAQ (reference sequence). CDR3 amino acids: CASSLVAANTEAFF. CDR3 sequence (DNA): TGTGCCAGCAGCTTGGTGGCGGCGAACACTGAAGCTTTCTTT. The whole variable domain, filled in from reference TRBV7-9 and TRBJ1-1, reads DTGVSQNPRHKITKRGQNVTFRCDPISEHNRLYWYRQTLGQGPEFLTYFQNEAQLEKSRLLSDRFSAERPKGSFSTLEIQRTEQGDSAMYLCASSLVAANTEAFFGQGTRLTVV.

This clonotype was seen at least ten times. The chain is built from TRBV5-8 and TRBJ2-7; the match to TRBD1 covers 9 bases. The V gene end was trimmed by 4 bases and the J gene end by 5 bases; junction bases not matched to a gene: 7. Germline V gives CDR1 SGHTS, CDR2 YDEGEE. This CDR3 comprises 14 residues. The CDR3 DNA is TGTGCCAGCAGCACTGGGACAGGGTTCCACGAGCAGTACTTC. Translated, it gives CASSTGTGFHEQYF.

About this clonotype: A much bigger clone sits one base away, suggesting this may be a read error. The CDR3 sequence: CASSNRGLGTDTQYF. The CDR3 DNA follows: TGCGCCAGCAGCAACCGGGGGCTCGGAACAGATACGCAGTATTTT. This chain uses TRBV4-1 with TRBJ2-3, with D possibly called TRBD1 or TRBD2 (6 bases each). V shed 5 bases and J shed 3 bases, with 15 bases lying between them. The CDR3 length is 15 residues. The V gene's germline CDR1 is MGHRA and CDR2 YSYEKL.

This clonotype was counted many times. The chain joins TRBV7-6 to TRBJ2-2; D tentatively reads TRBD1 or TRBD2 (5 bases each). CDR1 and CDR2 (germline): SGHVS, FNYEAQ. This CDR3 is 15 amino acids long. Trimming cost V 5 bases and J 6 bases, with 16 bases left between them. The chain's CDR3 is CASSPGTATAGELFF. CDR3 in DNA: TGTGCCAGCAGCCCCGGGACGGCGACCGCCGGGGAGCTGTTTTTT.

In its sample, this clonotype was seen many times. This chain uses TRBV2 with TRBJ2-2, with 14 positions matching TRBD2. After removal of 7 bases from V and 0 bases from J, the junction contained 7 bases not matched to a gene. Germline-derived CDR1 and CDR2 are SNHLY and FYNNEI. This CDR3 region has 18 residues. The CDR3 nucleotides read TGTGCCAGCAATGGGGGACTAGCGGGGGACACGAACACCGGGGAGCTGTTTTTT. Translated, it gives CASNGGLAGDTNTGELFF.

This clonotype showed up many times. The chain has TRBV4-2 and TRBJ2-1; 10 bases line up with TRBD2. The junction had 2 bases not matched to a gene; V was cut back by 0 bases and J by 6 bases. Germline values: CDR1 LGHNA, CDR2 YNFKEQ. CDR3 size: 15 residues. DNA for the CDR3: TGTGCCAGCAGCCAAGATAGCGGGGGGCCCAATGAGCAGTTCTTC. It codes for CASSQDSGGPNEQFF.

The table lists this clonotype with many counts. The chain joins TRBV6-2 or TRBV6-3 to TRBJ2-1, with 10 nucleotides matching TRBD2. CDR1 is MNHEY, CDR2 SVGEGT, per germline. The CDR3 contains 18 residues. V shed 4 bases and J 3 bases; nucleotides not matched to a gene: 12. The CDR3 region has the DNA TGTGCCAGCAGTTGGAATAGGAAAGCGGGGGGGCACTACAATGAGCAGTTCTTC. Protein sequence: CASSWNRKAGGHYNEQFF.

At least ten counts were recorded for this clonotype. The chain employs TRBV27 and TRBJ2-2; the D is unclear. The CDR3 totals 12 residues. Germline lookup yields CDR1 MNHEY and CDR2 SMNVEV (reference sequence). With 1 base removed from V and 5 bases from J, the gap between germline ends came to 2 bases. The CDR3: CASSLLTGELFF. Here the CDR3 DNA reads TGTGCCAGCAGTTTATTGACCGGGGAGCTGTTTTTT.

There are many counts of this clonotype. The chain joins TRBV6-2 or TRBV6-3 to TRBJ2-7, with D possibly being TRBD1 (5 bases). Trimming stripped 6 bases from V and 0 bases from J, with 15 bases between. CDR3 length: 15 amino acids. Germline values: CDR1 MNHEY, CDR2 SVGEGT. CDR3 region: CASRKEGHRSYEQYV. The DNA of the CDR3 is TGTGCCAGCAGAAAGGAAGGACACCGCTCCTACGAGCAGTACGTC.

This clonotype was counted a few times. The chain joins TRBV9 to TRBJ1-4; no reliable D call. The CDR3 has 15 amino acids. The germline gives CDR1 SGDLS, CDR2 YYNGEE. Trimming left V 4 bases short and J 3 bases short, with 13 bases between. CDR3 loop: CASSPDGRANEKLFF. Here the CDR3 DNA reads TGTGCCAGCAGCCCGGACGGGCGGGCTAATGAAAAACTGTTTTTT.

This clonotype was seen at least ten times. This chain uses TRBV12-3 or TRBV12-4 with TRBJ2-7, with D possibly TRBD1 on 5 matching bases. Trimming pared 5 bases from V and 5 bases from J, leaving 10 bases between. The CDR3 spans 12 residues. The CDR3 reads CASSVRGDEQYF. The CDR3 DNA is TGTGCCAGCAGTGTTAGGGGTGACGAGCAGTACTTC.

At least ten counts were recorded for this clonotype. V usage is TRBV27 and J usage is TRBJ1-1; D remains ambiguous. The ends were cut back, 0 bases at V and 1 base at J, with 3 bases in the middle. The germline V gene has CDR1 MNHEY and CDR2 SMNVEV (reference sequence). This CDR3 is 13 amino acids long. The CDR3: CASSLSENTEAFF. DNA of the CDR3: TGTGCCAGCAGTTTATCGGAGAACACTGAAGCTTTCTTT.

In this sample, this clonotype turned up once. The rearrangement joins TRBV7-2 to TRBJ2-1, with 12 bases identical to TRBD2. The V segment lost 5 bases and the J segment 4 bases; nucleotides outside the gene matches: 3. The germline gives CDR1 SGHTA, CDR2 FQGNSA. This CDR3 has 15 amino acids. CDR3 residues: CASSPGLAGYNEQFF. The CDR3 nucleotides read TGTGCCAGCAGCCCTGGACTAGCGGGGTACAATGAGCAGTTCTTC. Full variable domain (remainder filled in from reference TRBV7-2 and TRBJ2-1): GAGVSQSPSNKVTEKGKDVELRCDPISGHTALYWYRQSLGQGLEFLIYFQGNSAPDKSGLPSDRFSAERTGGSVSTLTIQRTQQEDSAVYLCASSPGLAGYNEQFFGPGTRLTVL.

This clonotype appeared many times. This chain links TRBV6-5 with TRBJ2-6; TRBD2 might be the D (5 bases). The CDR3 runs to 16 residues. Trimming removed 0 bases at V and 4 bases at J, with 10 bases between. Looked up from germline, CDR1 is MNHEY and CDR2 is SVGAGI. The CDR3 sequence: CASSYSSGSGANVLTF. In DNA form, the CDR3 reads TGTGCCAGCAGTTACTCAAGCGGTTCCGGGGCCAACGTCCTGACTTTC.

There are many counts of this clonotype. The chain recombines TRBV12-3 or TRBV12-4 with TRBJ1-4; TRBD1 matches 8 bases. V lost 4 bases to trimming and J lost 8 bases; unmatched junction nucleotides: 9. The length of the CDR3 is 15 residues. For the CDR3, the DNA is TGTGCCAGCAGTTATACCGGGACAGGCCGAGAAAAACTGTTTTTT. Protein sequence: CASSYTGTGREKLFF.

This chain links TRBV4-2 with TRBJ2-3; TRBD2 agrees at 12 bases. After removal of 5 bases from V and 3 bases from J, the junction contained 12 bases not matched to a gene. CDR1 LGHNA and CDR2 YNFKEQ come from the germline V gene. The CDR3 is made up of 18 amino acids. The CDR3 DNA follows: TGTGCCAGCAGCGTAGGTCTAGCGGGGGGGCCGAAAACAGATACGCAGTATTTT. This encodes CASSVGLAGGPKTDTQYF.

This clonotype is labeled medium-sized. The chain is built from TRBV20-1 and TRBJ2-3, with 8 bases that match TRBD2. There are 11 residues in the CDR3. Germline assignment: CDR1 DFQATT and CDR2 SNEGSKA (reference sequence). CDR3 loop: CRRGGADTQYF. In DNA form, the CDR3 reads TGCAGACGGGGGGGCGCAGATACGCAGTATTTT.

At least ten counts were recorded for this clonotype. The chain combines TRBV5-1 with TRBJ2-2; the D gene is possibly TRBD1 (8 bases). CDR1 is SGHRS, CDR2 YFSETQ, per germline. V dropped 2 bases and J dropped 0 bases, with 11 bases sitting between them. The CDR3 consists of 16 residues. This CDR3 reads CASSFTGGANTGELFF. CDR3 nucleotides: TGCGCCAGCAGCTTTACAGGGGGGGCGAACACCGGGGAGCTGTTTTTT. Together with reference TRBV5-1 and TRBJ2-2, the CDR3 gives the full variable domain: KAGVTQTPRYLIKTRGQQVTLSCSPISGHRSVSWYQQTPGQGLQFLFEYFSETQRNKGNFPGRFSGRQFSNSRSEMNVSTLELGDSALYLCASSFTGGANTGELFFGEGSRLTVL.

This clonotype was picked up a small number of times. This chain uses TRBV6-5 with TRBJ2-3; no clear D gene. Germline-derived CDR1 and CDR2 are MNHEY and SVGAGI. The CDR3 length is 14 residues. Trimming left V 3 bases short and J 0 bases short, with 7 bases between. CDR3 sequence (DNA): TGTGCCAGCAGTTATTTGTTAAGCACAGATACGCAGTATTTT. Encoded protein: CASSYLLSTDTQYF.

This rearrangement joins TRBV29-1 to TRBJ1-2; no clear D gene. V gave up 3 bases and J gave up 0 bases, with 11 bases separating them. Germline V gene data show CDR1 as SQVTM and CDR2 as ANQGSEA. The CDR3 extends over 14 amino acids. CDR3 in DNA: TGCAGCGTTGACTTGGGAGGATCTAACTATGGCTACACCTTC. This sequence encodes CSVDLGGSNYGYTF. The variable domain in full, with the rest retrieved from reference TRBV29-1 and TRBJ1-2, is SAVISQKPSRDICQRGTSLTIQCQVDSQVTMMFWYRQQPGQSLTLIATANQGSEATYESGFVIDKFPISRPNLTFSTLTVSNMSPEDSSIYLCSVDLGGSNYGYTFGSGTRLTVV.

This clonotype was detected many times. J is TRBJ2-7 and V is TRBV5-5; D possibly uses TRBD1 or TRBD2 (5 bases each). Trimming shortened V by 0 bases and J by 3 bases, and 13 bases separated the two germline ends. Germline V gene lookup returns CDR1 SGHKS and CDR2 YYEKEE (reference sequence). The CDR3 spans 15 residues. The CDR3 sequence is CASSLEGPTYYEQYV. The CDR3 nucleotides are TGTGCCAGCAGCTTGGAGGGACCAACCTACTACGAGCAGTACGTC.

In DNA, the CDR3 is TGTGCCAGCAGCCAACGACTAGCGGGGGGTTCCTACGAGCAGTACTTC. Protein: CASSQRLAGGSYEQYF. The chain combines TRBV3-1 with TRBJ2-7, with 13 bases fitting TRBD2. Germline loops: CDR1 LGHDT, CDR2 YNNKEL (reference sequence). The CDR3 totals 16 residues. Unmatched junction bases numbered 2, after V lost 2 bases and J lost 1 base.

In its sample, this clonotype was seen many times. V and J are TRBV6-5 and TRBJ2-1, with 9 bases lining up with TRBD1. CDR3 length: 15 amino acids. Germline CDR1 reads MNHEY; CDR2 reads SVGAGI. With 0 bases clipped from V and 5 bases from J, the junction kept 2 bases outside the gene matches. CDR3 loop: CASSYSTGGNNEQFF. CDR3 sequence (DNA): TGTGCCAGCAGTTACTCGACAGGGGGGAACAATGAGCAGTTCTTC.